These T cell receptor beta chains were read from a single sample in a study of cytomegalovirus exposure and HLA in healthy donors. Measured with immunoSEQ multiplex PCR; TCRdb has only the in-frame clones, and not every one. The table for this sample gives about 51,000 clones. The material sequenced was PBMCs. Receptor source: a man aged 40-49 years in good health and CMV-seropositive. Both conserved end residues are part of each CDR3. Each record gives: V gene, D gene, J gene, CDR3 DNA, CDR3 protein. D genes are given only for firm matches.

>TRBV19|-|TRBJ1-5
TGTGCCAGTAGTCAGTACAGGGCGGTATCTAGCAATCAGCCCCAGCATTTT
CASSQYRAVSSNQPQHF
>TRBV6-4|TRBD2|TRBJ2-1
TGTGCCAGCAGTGAGTCTGGACTAGCGGGACTTGAGCAGTTCTTC
CASSESGLAGLEQFF
>TRBV2|-|TRBJ2-3
TGTGCCAGCGGCAGGGGTAGCACAGATACGCAGTATTTT
CASGRGSTDTQYF
>TRBV18|TRBD2|TRBJ2-7
TGTGCCAGCTCACCCGAAGCGGGAGCCGGCTACGAGCAGTACTTC
CASSPEAGAGYEQYF
>TRBV7-9|-|TRBJ2-6
TGTGCCAGCAGCTTAACAGCTAGCGGGGCCAACGTCCTGACTTTC
CASSLTASGANVLTF
>TRBV28|-|TRBJ1-1
TGTGCCAGCAGTTTAGTCAGGGAAACTGAAGCTTTCTTT
CASSLVRETEAFF
>TRBV5-6|-|TRBJ2-6
TGTGCCAGCAGCCCGTACGGACAGACTTTCTCTGGGGCCAACGTCCTGACTTTC
CASSPYGQTFSGANVLTF
>TRBV5-1|TRBD2|TRBJ2-3
TGCGCCAGCAGCGGCGGTAGCGGGAGATCGGATACGCAGTATTTT
CASSGGSGRSDTQYF
>TRBV6-1|-|TRBJ2-4
TGTGCCATCAAGGGGGGGGCCAAAAACATTCAGTACTTC
CAIKGGAKNIQYF
>TRBV9|TRBD2|TRBJ2-4
TGTGCCAGCAGCGTAGTTGGGGGGAGGGACATTCAGTACTTC
CASSVVGGRDIQYF